Listed below are T cell receptor beta chains from one sample, sequenced in a study of T cell repertoires in cytomegalovirus infection. MiXCR was run by TCRdb on the reads, yielding one entry per CDR3 protein. The profile shows hundreds of thousands of distinct CDR3 sequences, 35% to 45% of them singletons. Source material: PBMCs. Receptors were obtained from a human donor in good health (CMV status not recorded). Some clones in this sample may be carry-over from other donors' samples. Each CDR3 is given with its conserved first and last residue. Each record gives: clone size, D gene, J gene, V gene, CDR3 length, CDR3 protein, CDR3 DNA. The D gene is left open where the match is weak. Clone size, where shown, is once, few, many, or a class for clones that have expanded.

clone_size: few; d_call: TRBD1; j_call: TRBJ2-7; v_call: TRBV28; cdr3_length: 16; cdr3_aa: CASSLSSGQGDYEQYF; cdr3_nt: TGTGCCAGCAGTTTATCTTCAGGACAGGGAGACTACGAGCAGTACTTC
clone_size: few; d_call: .; j_call: TRBJ1-1; v_call: TRBV11-2; cdr3_length: 14; cdr3_aa: CASSLDVWNTEAFF; cdr3_nt: TGTGCCAGCAGCTTAGACGTGTGGAACACTGAAGCTTTCTTT
clone_size: few; d_call: TRBD2; j_call: TRBJ2-1; v_call: TRBV10-3; cdr3_length: 20; cdr3_aa: CAISGLGAEREGRSYNEQFF; cdr3_nt: TGTGCCATCAGTGGTCTCGGGGCCGAGCGGGAGGGCCGCTCCTACAATGAGCAGTTCTTC
clone_size: .; d_call: TRBD1; j_call: TRBJ2-7; v_call: TRBV6-8; cdr3_length: 15; cdr3_aa: CATKDRATHAFEQYF; cdr3_nt: TGTGCCACTAAGGACAGGGCTACCCACGCGTTCGAGCAGTACTTC
clone_size: few; d_call: .; j_call: TRBJ2-3; v_call: TRBV6-4; cdr3_length: 15; cdr3_aa: CASSQMGLAADTQYF; cdr3_nt: TGTGCCAGCTCCCAAATGGGGCTAGCTGCAGATACGCAGTATTTT
clone_size: .; d_call: .; j_call: TRBJ2-3; v_call: TRBV5-1; cdr3_length: 16; cdr3_aa: CASSLGVQERTDTQYF; cdr3_nt: TGCGCCAGCAGCTTGGGGGTCCAAGAACGCACAGATACGCAGTATTTT
clone_size: .; d_call: TRBD1; j_call: TRBJ1-2; v_call: TRBV28; cdr3_length: 13; cdr3_aa: CASSFRGAAGYTF; cdr3_nt: TGTGCCAGCAGTTTCAGGGGGGCGGCTGGCTACACCTTC
clone_size: .; d_call: .; j_call: TRBJ2-7; v_call: TRBV7-3; cdr3_length: 14; cdr3_aa: CASSATSGQSEQYF; cdr3_nt: TGTGCCAGCAGCGCCACCAGCGGACAGTCCGAGCAGTACTTC
clone_size: few; d_call: .; j_call: TRBJ2-1; v_call: TRBV7-8; cdr3_length: 15; cdr3_aa: CASSSWGSGYNEQFF; cdr3_nt: TGTGCCAGCAGCTCCTGGGGTAGCGGCTACAATGAGCAGTTCTTC
clone_size: .; d_call: TRBD2; j_call: TRBJ2-1; v_call: TRBV28; cdr3_length: 15; cdr3_aa: CASSPSSGDHNEQFF; cdr3_nt: TGTGCCAGCAGCCCATCTAGCGGGGACCACAATGAGCAGTTCTTC
clone_size: few; d_call: .; j_call: TRBJ1-1; v_call: TRBV19; cdr3_length: 13; cdr3_aa: CASSMKRNTEAFF; cdr3_nt: TGTGCCAGTAGTATGAAGCGGAACACTGAAGCTTTCTTT
clone_size: .; d_call: .; j_call: TRBJ2-5; v_call: TRBV11-2; cdr3_length: 14; cdr3_aa: CASSPEGFQETQYF; cdr3_nt: TGTGCCAGCAGTCCAGAGGGGTTCCAAGAGACCCAGTACTTC
clone_size: many; d_call: TRBD2; j_call: TRBJ2-3; v_call: TRBV28; cdr3_length: 16; cdr3_aa: CASSTPSGEDTDTQYF; cdr3_nt: TGTGCCAGCAGTACGCCTAGCGGGGAGGATACAGATACGCAGTATTTT
clone_size: few; d_call: TRBD1; j_call: TRBJ2-3; v_call: TRBV5-8; cdr3_length: 16; cdr3_aa: CASSLGRTGVEDTQYF; cdr3_nt: TGTGCCAGCAGCTTGGGAAGGACAGGGGTGGAAGATACGCAGTATTTT
clone_size: .; d_call: TRBD1; j_call: TRBJ1-5; v_call: TRBV20-1; cdr3_length: 15; cdr3_aa: CSATSQGATHQPQHF; cdr3_nt: TGCAGTGCTACTTCACAGGGGGCGACGCATCAGCCCCAGCATTTT
clone_size: .; d_call: .; j_call: TRBJ2-7; v_call: TRBV19; cdr3_length: 13; cdr3_aa: CASRGDTSYEQYF; cdr3_nt: TGTGCCAGTAGGGGGGACACCTCCTACGAGCAGTACTTC
clone_size: .; d_call: .; j_call: TRBJ2-3; v_call: TRBV11-2; cdr3_length: 12; cdr3_aa: CASSSFTDTQYF; cdr3_nt: TGTGCCAGCAGCTCATTCACAGATACGCAGTATTTT
clone_size: .; d_call: TRBD1; j_call: TRBJ2-2; v_call: TRBV5-4; cdr3_length: 19; cdr3_aa: CASSPNLRKQGADTGELFF; cdr3_nt: TGTGCCAGCAGCCCGAATTTGCGTAAACAGGGGGCTGACACCGGGGAGCTGTTTTTT
clone_size: .; d_call: .; j_call: TRBJ2-5; v_call: TRBV10-3; cdr3_length: 15; cdr3_aa: CAISESGGGQETQYF; cdr3_nt: TGTGCCATCAGTGAGTCGGGAGGGGGCCAAGAGACCCAGTACTTC
clone_size: .; d_call: TRBD1; j_call: TRBJ1-5; v_call: TRBV7-3; cdr3_length: 18; cdr3_aa: CASSLLRQGARGNQPQHF; cdr3_nt: TGTGCCAGCAGCTTACTTCGACAGGGGGCAAGGGGCAATCAGCCCCAGCATTTT
clone_size: few; d_call: .; j_call: TRBJ2-5; v_call: TRBV18; cdr3_length: 11; cdr3_aa: CASSQQDTQYF; cdr3_nt: TGTGCCAGCTCACAACAGGACACCCAGTACTTC
clone_size: many; d_call: .; j_call: TRBJ1-6; v_call: TRBV7-9; cdr3_length: 13; cdr3_aa: CASSLGVLSPLHF; cdr3_nt: TGTGCCAGCAGCTTAGGCGTTTTATCACCCCTCCACTTT
clone_size: few; d_call: .; j_call: TRBJ1-5; v_call: TRBV7-3; cdr3_length: 12; cdr3_aa: CASSLNSAPQHF; cdr3_nt: TGTGCCAGCAGCTTAAACTCGGCGCCCCAGCATTTT
clone_size: many; d_call: .; j_call: TRBJ1-2; v_call: TRBV19; cdr3_length: 12; cdr3_aa: CASSDRNYGYTF; cdr3_nt: TGTGCCAGTAGTGACAGAAACTATGGCTACACCTTC
clone_size: few; d_call: .; j_call: TRBJ2-1; v_call: TRBV11-2; cdr3_length: 16; cdr3_aa: CASNSPKAVRGREQFF; cdr3_nt: TGTGCCAGCAACTCTCCGAAAGCTGTCAGGGGACGTGAGCAGTTCTTC
clone_size: few; d_call: .; j_call: TRBJ2-7; v_call: TRBV28; cdr3_length: 13; cdr3_aa: CASSNLNSYEQYF; cdr3_nt: TGTGCCAGCAGCAACCTTAACTCCTACGAGCAGTACTTC
clone_size: .; d_call: .; j_call: TRBJ2-1; v_call: TRBV19; cdr3_length: 16; cdr3_aa: CAISRGVTGPYNEQFF; cdr3_nt: TGTGCCATTAGTAGGGGGGTAACGGGACCCTACAATGAGCAGTTCTTC
clone_size: .; d_call: .; j_call: TRBJ1-1; v_call: TRBV25-1; cdr3_length: 13; cdr3_aa: CASSQKVGTEAFF; cdr3_nt: TGTGCCAGCTCACAAAAGGTCGGGACAGAAGCTTTCTTT
clone_size: .; d_call: .; j_call: TRBJ2-7; v_call: TRBV10-3; cdr3_length: 13; cdr3_aa: CAISERLLYEQYF; cdr3_nt: TGTGCCATCAGTGAGAGGCTCCTCTACGAGCAGTACTTC
clone_size: .; d_call: .; j_call: TRBJ2-7; v_call: TRBV4-1; cdr3_length: 17; cdr3_aa: CASSQGLGSSWSREQYF; cdr3_nt: TGCGCCAGCAGCCAAGGGTTAGGTTCTTCGTGGTCGAGGGAGCAGTACTTC
clone_size: .; d_call: TRBD1; j_call: TRBJ2-7; v_call: TRBV12-3/TRBV12-4; cdr3_length: 17; cdr3_aa: CASSSTRPGQGSREQYF; cdr3_nt: TGTGCCAGCAGTTCCACCAGACCGGGACAGGGCTCTCGGGAGCAGTACTTC
clone_size: many; d_call: .; j_call: TRBJ2-3; v_call: TRBV7-8; cdr3_length: 13; cdr3_aa: CASSPEVTDTQYF; cdr3_nt: TGTGCCAGCAGCCCGGAAGTGACAGATACGCAGTATTTT
clone_size: .; d_call: .; j_call: TRBJ2-2; v_call: TRBV7-9; cdr3_length: 15; cdr3_aa: CASSPGQQNTGELFF; cdr3_nt: TGTGCCAGCAGCCCCGGACAGCAAAACACCGGGGAGCTGTTTTTT
clone_size: .; d_call: .; j_call: TRBJ2-7; v_call: TRBV12-3/TRBV12-4; cdr3_length: 15; cdr3_aa: CASKAGAKKSYEQYF; cdr3_nt: TGTGCCAGCAAGGCAGGGGCAAAGAAATCCTACGAGCAGTACTTC
clone_size: few; d_call: TRBD1; j_call: TRBJ1-2; v_call: TRBV5-4; cdr3_length: 14; cdr3_aa: CASSSDGQAYGYTF; cdr3_nt: TGTGCCAGCAGCTCCGATGGACAGGCGTATGGCTACACCTTC
clone_size: .; d_call: .; j_call: TRBJ2-7; v_call: TRBV28; cdr3_length: 14; cdr3_aa: CASRSNGYLYEQYF; cdr3_nt: TGTGCCAGCAGATCAAACGGGTACCTCTACGAGCAGTACTTC
clone_size: .; d_call: .; j_call: TRBJ2-7; v_call: TRBV29-1; cdr3_length: 11; cdr3_aa: CSVNRDYEQYF; cdr3_nt: TGCAGCGTTAACAGGGACTACGAGCAGTACTTC
clone_size: .; d_call: TRBD2; j_call: TRBJ2-7; v_call: TRBV5-4; cdr3_length: 14; cdr3_aa: CASSTGLAVYEQYF; cdr3_nt: TGTGCCAGCAGCACGGGACTAGCGGTCTACGAGCAGTACTTC
clone_size: .; d_call: .; j_call: TRBJ1-1; v_call: TRBV25-1; cdr3_length: 12; cdr3_aa: CASSEWAAAAFF; cdr3_nt: TGTGCCAGCAGTGAATGGGCTGCAGCAGCTTTCTTT
clone_size: many; d_call: TRBD1; j_call: TRBJ1-1; v_call: TRBV7-9; cdr3_length: 15; cdr3_aa: CASSARQGFGTEAFF; cdr3_nt: TGTGCCAGCAGCGCCCGACAGGGGTTTGGCACTGAAGCTTTCTTT
clone_size: .; d_call: .; j_call: TRBJ2-3; v_call: TRBV4-1; cdr3_length: 15; cdr3_aa: CASSPFVLGTDTQYF; cdr3_nt: TGCGCCAGCAGCCCCTTCGTCCTCGGCACAGATACGCAGTATTTT
clone_size: few; d_call: .; j_call: TRBJ1-1; v_call: TRBV7-2; cdr3_length: 15; cdr3_aa: CASSLAPPRDTEAFF; cdr3_nt: TGTGCCAGCAGCTTAGCCCCACCCAGGGACACTGAAGCTTTCTTT
clone_size: few; d_call: .; j_call: TRBJ2-5; v_call: TRBV7-9; cdr3_length: 16; cdr3_aa: CASSWANGLDRETQYF; cdr3_nt: TGTGCCAGCAGCTGGGCGAATGGACTGGATCGAGAGACCCAGTACTTC
clone_size: .; d_call: TRBD1; j_call: TRBJ2-5; v_call: TRBV19; cdr3_length: 12; cdr3_aa: CASRQGLEAQYF; cdr3_nt: TGTGCCAGTAGACAGGGGTTGGAGGCCCAGTACTTC
clone_size: many; d_call: TRBD2; j_call: TRBJ2-7; v_call: TRBV7-2; cdr3_length: 18; cdr3_aa: CASSLAPGGAGGSHEQYF; cdr3_nt: TGTGCCAGCAGCTTAGCCCCAGGGGGAGCGGGAGGCTCCCACGAGCAGTACTTC
clone_size: many; d_call: .; j_call: TRBJ1-2; v_call: TRBV7-2; cdr3_length: 13; cdr3_aa: CASSPEVRRGYTF; cdr3_nt: TGTGCCAGCAGCCCGGAGGTCCGGCGGGGCTACACCTTC
clone_size: many; d_call: .; j_call: TRBJ1-1; v_call: TRBV7-2; cdr3_length: 13; cdr3_aa: CASSLVPYKEAFF; cdr3_nt: TGTGCCAGCAGCTTAGTACCGTATAAAGAAGCTTTCTTT
clone_size: .; d_call: .; j_call: TRBJ2-3; v_call: TRBV28; cdr3_length: 12; cdr3_aa: CASSPPFGTQYF; cdr3_nt: TGTGCCAGCAGTCCCCCTTTTGGTACGCAGTATTTT
clone_size: many; d_call: .; j_call: TRBJ2-3; v_call: TRBV7-3; cdr3_length: 14; cdr3_aa: CASSLRGLADTQYF; cdr3_nt: TGTGCCAGCAGCTTAAGGGGACTCGCGGACACGCAGTATTTT
clone_size: many; d_call: .; j_call: TRBJ1-1; v_call: TRBV7-2; cdr3_length: 14; cdr3_aa: CASSLGAANTEAFF; cdr3_nt: TGTGCCAGCAGTTTGGGGGCGGCGAACACTGAAGCTTTCTTT
clone_size: few; d_call: .; j_call: TRBJ2-3; v_call: TRBV5-1; cdr3_length: 16; cdr3_aa: CASSSSTRTGTDTQYF; cdr3_nt: TGCGCCAGCAGCTCCTCGACTAGGACGGGCACAGATACGCAGTATTTT
clone_size: .; d_call: .; j_call: TRBJ2-7; v_call: TRBV7-9; cdr3_length: 17; cdr3_aa: CASSLGASPGMSEEQYF; cdr3_nt: TGTGCCAGCAGCTTAGGGGCTTCGCCGGGGATGTCGGAGGAGCAGTACTTC
clone_size: .; d_call: .; j_call: TRBJ1-2; v_call: TRBV7-9; cdr3_length: 11; cdr3_aa: CASSLTLGYTF; cdr3_nt: TGTGCCAGCAGCTTGACACTGGGCTACACCTTC
clone_size: few; d_call: .; j_call: TRBJ2-5; v_call: TRBV20-1; cdr3_length: 12; cdr3_aa: CSASSGRETQYF; cdr3_nt: TGCAGTGCTTCCTCCGGGAGAGAGACCCAGTACTTC
clone_size: .; d_call: TRBD1; j_call: TRBJ2-2; v_call: TRBV5-1; cdr3_length: 14; cdr3_aa: CASSFLTGTGELFF; cdr3_nt: TGCGCCAGCAGCTTCTTGACAGGGACCGGGGAGCTGTTTTTT
clone_size: .; d_call: TRBD2; j_call: TRBJ2-2; v_call: TRBV6-6; cdr3_length: 19; cdr3_aa: CASREIRPTSGSLAGELFF; cdr3_nt: TGTGCCAGCAGGGAGATTCGACCGACTAGCGGGAGCTTGGCCGGGGAGCTGTTTTTT
clone_size: few; d_call: TRBD2; j_call: TRBJ2-5; v_call: TRBV6-1; cdr3_length: 14; cdr3_aa: CASSGSGRGETQYF; cdr3_nt: TGTGCCAGCAGCGGTAGCGGGAGAGGAGAGACCCAGTACTTC
clone_size: many; d_call: TRBD2; j_call: TRBJ2-3; v_call: TRBV12-3/TRBV12-4; cdr3_length: 17; cdr3_aa: CASSSPRLAGSTDTQYF; cdr3_nt: TGTGCCAGCAGTTCACCGAGACTAGCGGGGTCCACAGATACGCAGTATTTT
clone_size: .; d_call: TRBD1; j_call: TRBJ1-1; v_call: TRBV20-1; cdr3_length: 15; cdr3_aa: CSAREGQIANTEAFF; cdr3_nt: TGCAGTGCTAGAGAGGGACAGATAGCTAACACTGAAGCTTTCTTT
clone_size: few; d_call: TRBD1; j_call: TRBJ1-5; v_call: TRBV28; cdr3_length: 14; cdr3_aa: CATVMDRLVQPQHF; cdr3_nt: TGTGCCACCGTGATGGACAGGCTCGTGCAGCCCCAGCATTTT